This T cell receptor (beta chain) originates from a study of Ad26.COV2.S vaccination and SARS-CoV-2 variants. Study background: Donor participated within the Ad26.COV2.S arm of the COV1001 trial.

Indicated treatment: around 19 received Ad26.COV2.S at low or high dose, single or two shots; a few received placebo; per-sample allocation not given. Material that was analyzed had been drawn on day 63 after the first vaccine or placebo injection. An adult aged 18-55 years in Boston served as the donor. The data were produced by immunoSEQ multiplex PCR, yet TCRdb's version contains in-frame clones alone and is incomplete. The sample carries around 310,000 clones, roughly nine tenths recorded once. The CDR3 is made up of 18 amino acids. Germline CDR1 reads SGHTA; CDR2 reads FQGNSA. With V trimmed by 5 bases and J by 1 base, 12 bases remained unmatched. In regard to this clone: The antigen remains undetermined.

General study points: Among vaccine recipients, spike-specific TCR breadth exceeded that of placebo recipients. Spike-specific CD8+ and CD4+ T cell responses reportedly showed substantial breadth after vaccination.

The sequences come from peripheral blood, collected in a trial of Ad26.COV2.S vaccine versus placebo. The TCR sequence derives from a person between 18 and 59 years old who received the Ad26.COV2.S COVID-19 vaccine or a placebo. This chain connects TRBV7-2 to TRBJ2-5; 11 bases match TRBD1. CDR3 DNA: TGTGCCAGCAGCCCGGACAGGGGGCGCGTTGGTGGCCAAGAGACCCAGTACTTC. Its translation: CASSPDRGRVGGQETQYF. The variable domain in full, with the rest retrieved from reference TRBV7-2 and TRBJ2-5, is GAGVSQSPSNKVTEKGKDVELRCDPISGHTALYWYRQSLGQGLEFLIYFQGNSAPDKSGLPSDRFSAERTGGSVSTLTIQRTQQEDSAVYLCASSPDRGRVGGQETQYFGPGTRLLVL.